One sample yielded the 23 T cell receptor beta chains listed below, sequenced in a study of blood T cell repertoires in COVID-19. The assay was immunoSEQ multiplex PCR, and TCRdb's table has in-frame clones only and misses some. The table has about 170,000 clones, about 83% seen once. Sequenced material: peripheral blood. The receptor set was obtained from a man aged 18-30 years with active or convalescent COVID-19.

The J gene is TRBJ2-2, the V gene TRBV7-9; tentatively, D is TRBD2 (7 bases). CDR3 length: 17 amino acids. The germline V gene has CDR1 SEHNR and CDR2 FQNEAQ (reference sequence). V shed 0 bases and J shed 6 bases, with 17 bases lying between them. As DNA, the CDR3 is TGTGCCAGCAGCTTAGCGACGGAAAGGGGGGGTCCCGGGGAGCTGTTTTTT. Translation: CASSLATERGGPGELFF.

The gene calls are TRBV12-5 and TRBJ2-3, with D tentatively TRBD2 (7 bases). The CDR3 runs to 18 residues. Germline CDR1 and CDR2: LGHNT and FRNRAP. V was pared by 4 bases and J by 3 bases, with 23 bases between. The CDR3 bases are TGTGCTAGTGGTTCTTTAAGGGGGGGGGTAGCACCGACAGATACGCAGTATTTT. Protein sequence: CASGSLRGGVAPTDTQYF. Full variable domain (outside the CDR3, taken from reference TRBV12-5 and TRBJ2-3): DARVTQTPRHKVTEMGQEVTMRCQPILGHNTVFWYRQTMMQGLELLAYFRNRAPLDDSGMPKDRFSAEMPDATLATLKIQPSEPRDSAVYFCASGSLRGGVAPTDTQYFGPGTRLTVL.

This rearrangement joins TRBV2 to TRBJ2-7; the match to TRBD1 covers 8 bases. J gave up 6 bases and V 4 bases, and 2 bases lay outside the gene matches. Per the germline V gene, CDR1 is SNHLY and CDR2 is FYNNEI. The CDR3 is made up of 12 amino acids. In nucleotides, the CDR3 is TGTGCCAGCAGTGTTGACAGGGGCGAGCAGTACGTC. It translates to CASSVDRGEQYV.

As DNA, the CDR3 is TGTGCCAGCAGCTCGGGACAGGGGGAAGAGACCCAGTACTTC. This encodes CASSSGQGEETQYF. The J gene is TRBJ2-5, the V gene TRBV25-1, with 11 bases fitting TRBD1. V was clipped by 6 bases and J by 3 bases; unmatched bases: 3. The germline V gene has CDR1 MGHDK and CDR2 SYGVNS. The CDR3 runs to 14 residues.

The V and J genes are TRBV3-1 (or the pseudogene TRBV3-2) and TRBJ2-5; the D gene is possibly TRBD1 (6 bases). Germline values: CDR1 LGHDT, CDR2 YNNKEL (reference sequence). Trimming took off 3 bases at V and 5 bases at J, with 19 bases between the two ends. This CDR3 is 16 amino acids long. The CDR3: CASSHGPGQWGETQYF. For the CDR3, the DNA is TGTGCCAGCAGCCACGGGCCCGGACAGTGGGGGGAGACCCAGTACTTC.

V and J are TRBV11-3 and TRBJ2-3; D is unclear. The germline CDR1 and CDR2 sequences are SGHNT and YENEEA. V was cut by 0 bases and J by 11 bases, with 12 bases left in between. This CDR3 has 13 residues. The CDR3: CASSLDRMQMQYF. The DNA of the CDR3 is TGTGCCAGCAGCTTAGATCGAATGCAGATGCAGTATTTT. Combining the CDR3 with reference TRBV11-3 and TRBJ2-3 gives the whole variable domain EAGVVQSPRYKIIEKKQPVAFWCNPISGHNTLYWYLQNLGQGPELLIRYENEEAVDDSQLPKDRFSAERLKGVDSTLKIQPAELGDSAVYLCASSLDRMQMQYFGPGTRLTVL.

In this sample, this clone turned up a few times. V and J are TRBV19 and TRBJ1-1; no clear D. CDR1 is LNHDA and CDR2 is SQIVND in the germline V gene (reference sequence). The CDR3 has 13 amino acids. V lost 5 bases to trimming and J lost 0 bases, with 7 bases between them. DNA of the CDR3: TGTGCCAGTAGTCTCCAGTTGAACACTGAAGCTTTCTTT. Protein sequence: CASSLQLNTEAFF.

V usage is TRBV18 and J usage is TRBJ2-1; weak D call: TRBD2 (5 bases). V dropped 3 bases and J dropped 0 bases, with 15 bases sitting between them. The CDR3 is 17 residues long. Germline assignment: CDR1 KGHSH and CDR2 LQKENI. The CDR3 region is CASSPSLAGSSYNEQFF. The CDR3 DNA follows: TGTGCCAGCTCACCCTCTCTGGCGGGCAGCTCCTACAATGAGCAGTTCTTC.

The chain recombines TRBV18 with TRBJ1-2, with a tentative D call TRBD1 (5 bases). Germline-derived CDR1 and CDR2 are KGHSH and LQKENI. The ends were cut back, 7 bases at V and 4 bases at J, with 16 bases in the middle. CDR3 length: 14 residues. Written as DNA, the CDR3 is TGTGCCAGCTTATACGGGGGTTCCTCCTATGGCTACACCTTC. Encoded protein: CASLYGGSSYGYTF.

This clone was seen a single time. CDR3 protein: CASRSLLGNEQFF. The CDR3 coding sequence is TGTGCCAGCAGGTCGCTCCTAGGAAATGAGCAGTTCTTC. The chain uses TRBV12-3 or TRBV12-4 and TRBJ2-1; D not resolved. This CDR3 spans 13 amino acids. V shed 6 bases and J shed 7 bases, with 13 bases lying between them.

The V and J genes are TRBV2 and TRBJ2-2; possible D gene TRBD1, 5 bases. V lost 3 bases to trimming and J lost 4 bases, with 12 bases between them. The CDR3 has 15 residues. Germline CDR1 SNHLY, CDR2 FYNNEI. This CDR3 is CASSDGVRATGELFF. The CDR3, as DNA: TGTGCCAGCAGTGATGGTGTCAGGGCCACCGGGGAGCTGTTTTTT.

As to this clone: Other DNA sequences in this sample translate to the same CDR3. This chain joins TRBV27 and TRBJ1-1; D remains unclear. The V gene lost 3 bases and the J gene lost 1 base, with 6 bases spanning the gap. The CDR3 consists of 13 residues. CDR1 is MNHEY and CDR2 is SMNVEV in the germline V gene (reference sequence). CDR3: CASSLLENTEAFF. CDR3 nucleotides: TGTGCCAGCAGTTTGTTAGAGAACACTGAAGCTTTCTTT.

V and J are TRBV5-1 and TRBJ2-2; a possible D gene is TRBD1 (5 bases). CDR3 length equals 13 residues. Trimming removed 1 base from V and 6 bases from J, with 7 bases in between. CDR1 and CDR2 (germline): SGHRS, YFSETQ. The CDR3 is CASSLQGPGELFF. For the CDR3, the DNA is TGCGCCAGCAGCTTGCAGGGCCCCGGGGAGCTGTTTTTT.

The rearrangement joins TRBV11-2 to TRBJ1-1; D remains unclear. The germline V and J ends were trimmed by 4 bases and 10 bases, with 13 bases remaining between them. CDR3 length equals 12 residues. Germline CDR1 reads SGHAT; CDR2 reads FQNNGV. CDR3 amino acids: CASSSIPGGAFF. As DNA, the CDR3 is TGTGCCAGCAGCTCTATCCCCGGCGGAGCTTTCTTT.

V and J are TRBV30 and TRBJ1-5, with D possibly being TRBD1 (5 bases). V lost 3 bases and J 5 bases, leaving 11 bases between the germline ends. The length of the CDR3 is 13 residues. Germline V CDR1 and CDR2: GTSNPN, SVGIG (reference sequence). The CDR3 DNA follows: TGTGCCTGGAGCCCCAGGGCGGATCAGCCCCAGCATTTT. Protein: CAWSPRADQPQHF.

The chain employs TRBV11-2 and TRBJ2-1; the match to TRBD2 covers 9 bases. This CDR3 is built from 16 residues. In germline, CDR1 is SGHAT, CDR2 FQNNGV. Germline trimming cut 0 bases from V and 7 bases from J; bases unmatched to any gene: 7. CDR3: CASSLEGREGFNEQFF. The CDR3 region has the DNA TGTGCCAGCAGCTTAGAAGGGCGGGAGGGCTTTAATGAGCAGTTCTTC.

This rearrangement joins TRBV11-2 to TRBJ1-2; 7 bases agree with TRBD1. The CDR3 sequence is 13 residues long. From germline, CDR1 is SGHAT and CDR2 FQNNGV. J gave up 8 bases and V 3 bases, and 6 bases lay outside the gene matches. For the CDR3, the DNA is TGTGCCAGCAGCTTCGACAGGGAGAAGGGCTACACCTTC. Translating gives CASSFDREKGYTF.

This rearrangement joins TRBV12-3 or TRBV12-4 to TRBJ2-7, with D hard to call. The germline V and J ends were trimmed by 6 bases and 0 bases, with 9 bases remaining between them. The CDR3 is 13 residues long. In nucleotides, the CDR3 is TGTGCCAGCAGCCAATCTAGCTCCTACGAGCAGTACGTC. This translates into CASSQSSSYEQYV.

The V call is TRBV28, the J call TRBJ1-1, with 11 bases that match TRBD1. V shed 2 bases, J shed 4 bases, and the junction held 3 bases outside the gene matches. CDR3 length equals 15 residues. The V gene's germline CDR1 is MDHEN and CDR2 SYDVKM. The CDR3 loop reads CASSLPGTGGTEAFF. In DNA, the CDR3 is TGTGCCAGCAGTTTACCGGGGACAGGGGGCACTGAAGCTTTCTTT.

This clone was recorded once. The CDR3 DNA reads TGCGCCAGCAGCCAATGGGACAGTCAAAACACCATATATTTT. This sequence encodes CASSQWDSQNTIYF. The chain uses TRBV4-1 and TRBJ1-3; TRBD1 matches at 7 bases. This CDR3 is 14 amino acids long. From germline, CDR1 is MGHRA and CDR2 YSYEKL. Losses at the gene ends were 2 bases for V and 6 bases for J; bases not matched to a gene: 4.

This clone occurred once. This chain connects TRBV5-6 to TRBJ1-3, with TRBD1 matching over 8 bases. Trimming cost V 5 bases and J 2 bases; bases outside gene matches: 6. The CDR3 spans 15 residues. Germline V gene lookup returns CDR1 SGHDT and CDR2 YYEEEE. The chain's CDR3 is CASSTLQGAGNTIYF. The CDR3 DNA reads TGTGCCAGCAGTACTTTACAGGGGGCTGGAAACACCATATATTTT.

The chain uses TRBV2 and TRBJ2-1; 7 bases map to TRBD2. Germline loops: CDR1 SNHLY, CDR2 FYNNEI. Trimming at V came to 4 bases and at J to 7 bases, leaving 10 bases not matched to a gene. The CDR3 sequence is 15 residues long. CDR3 sequence: CASSAERDGRNEQFF. The CDR3 nucleotides read TGTGCCAGCAGTGCGGAGCGGGATGGGCGGAATGAGCAGTTCTTC.

The chain links TRBV27 to TRBJ1-4, with 11 bases aligning to TRBD1. Per germline, CDR1 MNHEY and CDR2 SMNVEV (reference sequence). With V trimmed by 4 bases and J by 6 bases, 7 bases remained unmatched. The CDR3 consists of 16 residues. CDR3 residues: CASSYGTGGRHEKLFF. CDR3 sequence (DNA): TGTGCCAGCAGTTACGGGACAGGGGGAAGGCATGAAAAACTGTTTTTT.